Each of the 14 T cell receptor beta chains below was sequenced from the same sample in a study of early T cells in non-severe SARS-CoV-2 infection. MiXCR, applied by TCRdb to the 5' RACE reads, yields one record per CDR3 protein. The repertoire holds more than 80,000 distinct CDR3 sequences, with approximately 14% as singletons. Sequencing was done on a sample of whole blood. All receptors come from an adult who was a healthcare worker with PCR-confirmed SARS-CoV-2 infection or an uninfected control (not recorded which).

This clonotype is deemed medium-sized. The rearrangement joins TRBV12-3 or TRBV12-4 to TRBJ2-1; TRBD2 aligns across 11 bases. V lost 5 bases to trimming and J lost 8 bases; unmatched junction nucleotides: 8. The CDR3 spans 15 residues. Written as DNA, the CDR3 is TGTGCCAGCAGTCCTCTAGCGGGAGGTATCGATGAGCAGTTCTTC. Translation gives CASSPLAGGIDEQFF.

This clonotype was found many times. The CDR3 nucleotides read TGTGCCAGTTCATGGACAGGGATCGAAAAACTGTTTTTT. Its protein product is CASSWTGIEKLFF. This rearrangement joins TRBV19 to TRBJ1-4, with 8 bases identical to TRBD1. J lost 8 bases, V lost 8 bases, and 7 bases had no gene match. Germline-derived CDR1 and CDR2 are LNHDA and SQIVND (reference sequence). This CDR3 has 13 amino acids.

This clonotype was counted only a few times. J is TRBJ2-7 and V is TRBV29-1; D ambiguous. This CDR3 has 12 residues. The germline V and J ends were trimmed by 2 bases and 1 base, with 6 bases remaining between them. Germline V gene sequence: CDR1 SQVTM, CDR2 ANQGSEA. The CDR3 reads CSVENTSYEQYF. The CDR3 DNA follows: TGCAGCGTTGAAAACACTTCCTACGAGCAGTACTTC.

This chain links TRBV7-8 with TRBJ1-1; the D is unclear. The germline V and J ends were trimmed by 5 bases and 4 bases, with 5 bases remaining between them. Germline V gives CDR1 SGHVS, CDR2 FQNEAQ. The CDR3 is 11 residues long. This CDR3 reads CASSQFTEAFF. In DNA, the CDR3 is TGTGCCAGCAGCCAATTCACTGAAGCTTTCTTT. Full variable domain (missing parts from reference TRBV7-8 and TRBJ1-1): GAGVSQSPRYKVAKRGQDVALRCDPISGHVSLFWYQQALGQGPEFLTYFQNEAQLDKSGLPSDRFFAERPEGSVSTLKIQRTQQEDSAVYLCASSQFTEAFFGQGTRLTVV.

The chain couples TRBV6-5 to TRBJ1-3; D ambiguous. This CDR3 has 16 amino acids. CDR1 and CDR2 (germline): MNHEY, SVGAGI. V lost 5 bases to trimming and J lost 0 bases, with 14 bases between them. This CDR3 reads CASSRRPTNSGNTIYF. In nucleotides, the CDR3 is TGTGCCAGCAGTAGACGACCAACGAACTCTGGAAACACCATATATTTT.

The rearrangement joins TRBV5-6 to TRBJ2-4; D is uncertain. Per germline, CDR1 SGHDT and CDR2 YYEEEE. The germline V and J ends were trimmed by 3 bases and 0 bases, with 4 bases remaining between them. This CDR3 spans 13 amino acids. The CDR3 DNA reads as TGTGCCAGCAGCTGGTTAGCCAAAAACATTCAGTACTTC. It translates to CASSWLAKNIQYF.

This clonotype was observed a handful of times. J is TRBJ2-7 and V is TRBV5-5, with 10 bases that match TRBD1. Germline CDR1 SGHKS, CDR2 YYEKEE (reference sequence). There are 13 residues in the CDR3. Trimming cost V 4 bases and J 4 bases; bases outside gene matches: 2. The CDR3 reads CASSTDRGYEQYF. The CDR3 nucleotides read TGTGCCAGCAGCACGGACAGGGGGTACGAGCAGTACTTC.

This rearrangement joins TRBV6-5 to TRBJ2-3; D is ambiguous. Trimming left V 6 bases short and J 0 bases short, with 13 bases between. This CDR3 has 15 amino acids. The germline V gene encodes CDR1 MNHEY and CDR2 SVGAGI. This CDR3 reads CASSPLGESTDTQYF. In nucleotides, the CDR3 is TGTGCCAGCAGCCCCCTTGGCGAGAGCACAGATACGCAGTATTTT.

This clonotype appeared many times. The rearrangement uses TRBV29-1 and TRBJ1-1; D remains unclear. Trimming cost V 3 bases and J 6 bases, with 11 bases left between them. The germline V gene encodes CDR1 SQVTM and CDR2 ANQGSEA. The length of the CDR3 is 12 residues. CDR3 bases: TGCAGCGTTGATGGCCTAGAACCTGAAGCTTTCTTT. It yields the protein CSVDGLEPEAFF.

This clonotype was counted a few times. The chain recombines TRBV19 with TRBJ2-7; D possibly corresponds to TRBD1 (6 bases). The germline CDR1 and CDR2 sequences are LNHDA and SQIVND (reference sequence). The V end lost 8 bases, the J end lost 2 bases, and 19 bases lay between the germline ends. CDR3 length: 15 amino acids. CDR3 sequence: CASGFGQGLTYEQYF. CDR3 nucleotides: TGTGCCAGTGGCTTTGGGCAGGGGCTAACCTACGAGCAGTACTTC. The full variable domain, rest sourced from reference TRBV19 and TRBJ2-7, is DGGITQSPKYLFRKEGQNVTLSCEQNLNHDAMYWYRQDPGQGLRLIYYSQIVNDFQKGDIAEGYSVSREKKESFPLTVTSAQKNPTAFYLCASGFGQGLTYEQYFGPGTRLTVT.

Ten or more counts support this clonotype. CDR3 nucleotides: TGTGCCAGCAGTTTACAGGGGCATGGCTACACCTTC. Protein sequence: CASSLQGHGYTF. The chain has TRBV27 and TRBJ1-2, with D possibly being TRBD1 (6 bases). Germline CDR1 is MNHEY and CDR2 is SMNVEV (reference sequence). The length of the CDR3 is 12 residues. The germline V and J ends were trimmed by 2 bases and 6 bases, with 7 bases remaining between them.

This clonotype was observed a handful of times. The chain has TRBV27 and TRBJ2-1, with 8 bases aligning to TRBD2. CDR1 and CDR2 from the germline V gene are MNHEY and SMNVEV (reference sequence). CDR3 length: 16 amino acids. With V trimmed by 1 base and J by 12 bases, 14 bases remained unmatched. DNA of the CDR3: TGTGCCAGCAGTTTATGGGCGGGAGGCGCAGGGTACTCGCAGTTCTTC. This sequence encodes CASSLWAGGAGYSQFF.

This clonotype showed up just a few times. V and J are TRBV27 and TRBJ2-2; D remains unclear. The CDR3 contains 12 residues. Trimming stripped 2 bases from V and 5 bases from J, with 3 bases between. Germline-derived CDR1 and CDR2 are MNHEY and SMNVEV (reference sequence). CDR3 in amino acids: CASSLETGELFF. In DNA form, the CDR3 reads TGTGCCAGCAGTTTAGAAACCGGGGAGCTGTTTTTT.

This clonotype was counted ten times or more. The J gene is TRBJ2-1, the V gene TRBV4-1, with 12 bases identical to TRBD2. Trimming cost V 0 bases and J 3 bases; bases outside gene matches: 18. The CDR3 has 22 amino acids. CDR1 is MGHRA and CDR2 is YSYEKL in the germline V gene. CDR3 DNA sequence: TGCGCCAGCAGCCAAGAAAGGGGGAGCCTAGCGGGAGGGCCGCTGGTCTACAATGAGCAGTTCTTC. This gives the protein CASSQERGSLAGGPLVYNEQFF.